These 29 T cell receptor beta chains were sequenced from one sample in a study of T cells in Graves' hyperthyroidism and ophthalmopathy. The investigators amplified TCR beta CDR3 regions from RNA transcripts. The primer set for the first-round RT-PCR of the TCR CDR3 was HTBI. TCRdb reprocessed the multiplex PCR reads via MiXCR and lists one record per CDR3 protein. The sample yields about 580,000 distinct CDR3 sequences, around 42% seen once. What was sequenced was peripheral blood or thyroid tissue (not recorded which). The source of these receptors is a woman aged 18-29 years with Graves' hyperthyroidism.

This chain connects TRBV12-3 or TRBV12-4 to TRBJ2-7; D is unresolved. Near its end, the DNA agrees better with TRBJ2-4, so the J call may be wrong. This CDR3 has 12 residues. This CDR3 reads CASSFGWNIQYF. The CDR3 bases are TGTGCCAGCAGTTTCGGGTGGAACATTCAGTACTTC.

As concerns this clonotype: No DNA is shown, since the ends of the CDR3 on it are uncertain; the CDR3 is the one TCRdb lists. The V and J genes are TRBV7-2 and TRBJ2-7; TRBD2, the table's D call, was not compared with the DNA. A total of 18 residues make up the CDR3, ends included. CDR1 and CDR2 (germline): SGHTA, FQGNSA. CDR3 residues: CASSFYICSASKVYEQYF.

This chain uses TRBV20-1 with TRBJ1-5; D might be TRBD1 (5 bases). Germline loops: CDR1 DFQATT, CDR2 SNEGSKA (reference sequence). Trimming took off 3 bases at V and 5 bases at J, with 11 bases between the two ends. The CDR3 sequence is 13 residues long. CDR3 nucleotides: TGCAGTGCTAGGGAGCGGGGGGATCAGCCCCAGCATTTT. The encoded protein is CSARERGDQPQHF.

The V gene is TRBV29-1, the J gene TRBJ1-5; D perhaps matches TRBD1 (5 bases). CDR1 and CDR2 from the germline V gene are SQVTM and ANQGSEA. Deletions cut 8 bases from V and 0 bases from J, with 8 bases between. This CDR3 is built from 12 residues. CDR3 region: CSFTGSNQPQHF. DNA of the CDR3: TGCAGCTTTACAGGTAGCAATCAGCCCCAGCATTTT.

The V gene is TRBV2, the J gene TRBJ2-1; no firm D call. The CDR3 spans 14 residues. Per the germline V gene, CDR1 is SNHLY and CDR2 is FYNNEI. The ends were cut back, 5 bases at V and 6 bases at J, with 14 bases in the middle. CDR3: CASSLFRPPNEQFF. DNA for the CDR3: TGTGCCAGCAGTTTATTTCGACCCCCCAATGAGCAGTTCTTC. The full variable domain, with the rest looked up from reference TRBV2 and TRBJ2-1, is EPEVTQTPSHQVTQMGQEVILRCVPISNHLYFYWYRQILGQKVEFLVSFYNNEISEKSEIFDDQFSVERPDGSNFTLKIRSTKLEDSAMYFCASSLFRPPNEQFFGPGTRLTVL.

V usage is TRBV7-2 and J usage is TRBJ1-2, with 7 positions matching TRBD1. Germline-derived CDR1 and CDR2 are SGHTA and FQGNSA. The CDR3 consists of 17 residues. V gave up 5 bases and J gave up 1 base; unmatched junction bases: 13. The CDR3 loop is CASSNTGQEAFNYGYTF. In nucleotides, the CDR3 is TGTGCCAGCAGCAACACCGGACAGGAGGCCTTTAACTATGGCTACACCTTC.

This chain uses TRBV25-1 with TRBJ2-3; D is uncertain. V dropped 3 bases and J dropped 2 bases, with 15 bases sitting between them. There are 16 residues in the CDR3. Per germline, CDR1 MGHDK and CDR2 SYGVNS. This CDR3 reads CASSEVSILLTDTQYF. In nucleotides, the CDR3 is TGTGCCAGCAGTGAGGTGTCTATACTACTCACAGATACGCAGTATTTT.

This clonotype was counted at least ten times. The genes are TRBV4-2 and TRBJ2-7; D possibly corresponds to TRBD1 (5 bases). The ends were cut back, 5 bases at V and 7 bases at J, with 24 bases in the middle. There are 16 residues in the CDR3. CDR1 and CDR2 (germline): LGHNA, YNFKEQ. The DNA for the CDR3 is TGTGCCAGCAGCGCTATGGGCGGCAGGGCGGTAGATGAGCAGTACTTC. Its protein is CASSAMGGRAVDEQYF.

This clonotype was picked up one time. A much more abundant neighbour one base away suggests this may be a read error. The V gene is TRBV9, the J gene TRBJ2-3; D not resolved. The CDR3 extends over 15 amino acids. Germline V CDR1 and CDR2: SGDLS, YYNGEE. The CDR3 coding sequence is TGTGCCAGCAGCGTAGTTGGCGGAAGCACAGATAGGCAGTATTTT. It yields the protein CASSVVGGSTDRQYF.

There are many counts of this clonotype. This CDR3 reads CASRGQGRATEAFF. CDR3 sequence (DNA): TGTGCCAGCAGAGGACAGGGAAGGGCCACTGAAGCTTTCTTT. This sequence joins TRBV2 and TRBJ1-1; 8 nucleotides align to TRBD1. The ends lost 6 bases at V and 4 bases at J; junction bases unmatched: 7. Germline V gene data show CDR1 as SNHLY and CDR2 as FYNNEI. The CDR3 has 14 amino acids.

This clonotype was found many times. The J gene is TRBJ2-2, the V gene TRBV29-1; no reliable D call. The germline V gene has CDR1 SQVTM and CDR2 ANQGSEA. Trimming stripped 4 bases from V and 3 bases from J, with 6 bases between. The CDR3 loop spans 12 amino acids. The chain's CDR3 is CSVGLYTGELFF. The CDR3 region has the DNA TGCAGCGTTGGGCTGTACACCGGGGAGCTGTTTTTT.

This clonotype has ten or more counts. The chain is built from TRBV7-2 and TRBJ2-7; D ambiguous. Trimming took off 2 bases at V and 7 bases at J, with 9 bases between the two ends. Germline CDR1 and CDR2: SGHTA and FQGNSA. The CDR3 extends over 12 amino acids. CDR3 DNA: TGTGCCAGCAGCTTAAGAAGTGTGGAGCAGTACTTC. This gives the protein CASSLRSVEQYF.

In DNA form, the CDR3 reads TGCGCCAGCAGCTTGGGGGACAGTCTCACAGATACGCAGTATTTT. It specifies CASSLGDSLTDTQYF. The chain carries TRBV5-1 and TRBJ2-3; the match to TRBD1 covers 7 bases. Per germline, CDR1 SGHRS and CDR2 YFSETQ. This CDR3 contains 15 residues. The trim removed 0 bases at V and 2 bases at J, leaving 3 bases unmatched.

The chain carries TRBV20-1 and TRBJ2-1; D remains ambiguous. This CDR3 contains 12 residues. Trimming stripped 3 bases from V and 7 bases from J, with 10 bases between. In germline, CDR1 is DFQATT, CDR2 SNEGSKA (reference sequence). CDR3: CSARGFKNEQFF. The CDR3 region has the DNA TGCAGTGCTAGGGGGTTTAAGAATGAGCAGTTCTTC.

In its sample, this clonotype was seen many times. This chain links TRBV3-1 with TRBJ1-2; tentative D call: TRBD1 (5 bases). The CDR3 has 12 amino acids. V lost 5 bases, J lost 8 bases, and 12 bases lay in between. The germline CDR1 and CDR2 sequences are LGHDT and YNNKEL (reference sequence). The CDR3 reads CASSYQGDGYTF. For the CDR3, the DNA is TGTGCCAGCAGCTATCAGGGCGACGGCTACACCTTC.

This sequence joins TRBV5-1 and TRBJ2-2; TRBD1 agrees at 9 bases. From germline, CDR1 is SGHRS and CDR2 YFSETQ. V gave up 4 bases and J gave up 7 bases; unmatched junction bases: 11. This CDR3 is 16 amino acids long. In DNA, the CDR3 is TGCGCCAGCAGCCCCTACACAGGGGGCGGGATCGGGGAGCTGTTTTTT. This codes for CASSPYTGGGIGELFF. The full variable domain, with the rest looked up from reference TRBV5-1 and TRBJ2-2, is KAGVTQTPRYLIKTRGQQVTLSCSPISGHRSVSWYQQTPGQGLQFLFEYFSETQRNKGNFPGRFSGRQFSNSRSEMNVSTLELGDSALYLCASSPYTGGGIGELFFGEGSRLTVL.

The V and J genes are TRBV27 and TRBJ2-5; 8 bases fit TRBD1. This CDR3 has 13 amino acids. Germline CDR1 and CDR2: MNHEY and SMNVEV (reference sequence). The V segment lost 4 bases and the J segment 6 bases; nucleotides outside the gene matches: 4. CDR3 DNA sequence: TGTGCCAGCAGTTCAGGACAGGGACAGACCCAGTACTTC. The encoded protein is CASSSGQGQTQYF.

This clonotype was counted ten times or more. The rearrangement uses TRBV7-6 and TRBJ2-5; 8 positions match TRBD1. The trim removed 1 base at V and 5 bases at J, leaving 3 bases unmatched. CDR1 and CDR2 from the germline V gene are SGHVS and FNYEAQ. The CDR3 is 14 residues long. CDR3 in amino acids: CASSLGTGKETQYF. CDR3 in DNA: TGTGCCAGCAGCTTAGGGACAGGGAAGGAGACCCAGTACTTC.

Details on this clonotype: An end of the junction does not agree with germline; a read error may underlie this. The rearrangement joins TRBV19 to TRBJ1-4, with D possibly TRBD1 on 5 matching bases. The CDR3 loop spans 15 amino acids. CDR1 and CDR2 from the germline V gene are LNHDA and SQIVND (reference sequence). CDR3 sequence (DNA): TGTGCCCGTAGTGCCCCGGGACGGACGAATGAAAAACTGTTTTTT. Its translation: CARSAPGRTNEKLFF.

The genes are TRBV20-1 and TRBJ2-6, with D perhaps matching TRBD1 or TRBD2 (5 bases each). The CDR3 extends over 18 amino acids. Germline V lookup: CDR1 DFQATT, CDR2 SNEGSKA (reference sequence). Trimming cost V 0 bases and J 0 bases, with 15 bases left between them. CDR3 loop: CSAREGEGMGSGANVLTF. CDR3 DNA: TGCAGTGCTAGAGAGGGGGAAGGGATGGGCTCTGGGGCCAACGTCCTGACTTTC.

This clonotype was seen ten or more times. The CDR3 DNA follows: TGTGCCAGCAGTTTATGGGGGGACTCTGGGGCCAACGTCCTGACTTTC. Translation: CASSLWGDSGANVLTF. This sequence joins TRBV27 and TRBJ2-6; maybe TRBD2 (6 bases). CDR1 MNHEY and CDR2 SMNVEV come from the germline V gene (reference sequence). V was cut by 1 base and J by 0 bases, with 7 bases left in between. This CDR3 contains 16 residues.

The chain couples TRBV20-1 to TRBJ2-7; no reliable D call. Germline CDR1 reads DFQATT; CDR2 reads SNEGSKA (reference sequence). The V end was cut by 2 bases, the J end by 7 bases, with 9 bases between. This CDR3 spans 11 amino acids. The CDR3 DNA reads TGCAGTGCTAGAAATCTGGATGAGCAGTACTTC. Amino acid sequence: CSARNLDEQYF.

This clonotype has ten or more counts. V and J are TRBV20-1 and TRBJ2-7, with D possibly being TRBD2 (5 bases). The germline gives CDR1 DFQATT, CDR2 SNEGSKA (reference sequence). This CDR3 contains 15 residues. Trimming removed 3 bases from V and 2 bases from J, with 17 bases in between. CDR3 bases: TGCAGTGCTAGGGAAGATACCGGGATCCCCTACGAGCAGTACTTC. Translated: CSAREDTGIPYEQYF.

The table lists this clonotype with many counts. The J gene is TRBJ2-2, the V gene TRBV20-1, with TRBD2 matching 9 bases. CDR1 and CDR2 from the germline V gene are DFQATT and SNEGSKA (reference sequence). This CDR3 has 15 amino acids. V dropped 0 bases and J dropped 4; count of bases not matched to a gene: 3. CDR3 protein: CSAREAGGPTGELFF. DNA for the CDR3: TGCAGTGCTAGAGAGGCGGGAGGGCCCACCGGGGAGCTGTTTTTT.

J is TRBJ2-5 and V is TRBV5-1, with D perhaps TRBD1 (5 bases). Gene TRBJ2-4 matches the end of the DNA better, so the J call may be wrong. This CDR3 has 15 amino acids. Germline assignment: CDR1 SGHRS and CDR2 YFSETQ. The CDR3 coding sequence is TGCGCCAGCAGCTTGGGTTCCAGGGATAGGGACATTCAGTACTTC. Its protein product is CASSLGSRDRDIQYF.

V gene TRBV7-9 combines with J gene TRBJ2-7; 7 bases fit TRBD2. The CDR3 loop spans 16 amino acids. V lost 5 bases, J lost 2 bases, and 12 bases stayed unmatched. Germline V gives CDR1 SEHNR, CDR2 FQNEAQ (reference sequence). The CDR3 sequence: CASSPTGGGATYEQYF. CDR3 nucleotide sequence: TGTGCCAGCAGCCCAACCGGGGGAGGGGCCACCTACGAGCAGTACTTC.

This rearrangement joins TRBV6-5 to TRBJ1-5, with TRBD1 identical over 7 bases. The J segment lost 11 bases and the V segment lost 5 bases, leaving 3 bases of the junction unmatched. The CDR3 has 11 residues. In germline, CDR1 is MNHEY, CDR2 SVGAGI. The CDR3 sequence: CASSTGQTQHF. For the CDR3, the DNA is TGTGCCAGCAGTACGGGACAGACCCAGCATTTT.

To note about this clonotype: Germline is not matched at one junction end, which may reflect a read error. This chain joins TRBV2 and TRBJ2-2, with D perhaps matching TRBD2 (6 bases). The CDR3 length is 16 residues. Per the germline V gene, CDR1 is SNHLY and CDR2 is FYNNEI. CDR3 sequence (DNA): TGTGCCAGCATGGCAACTTTTAGCGGTTCCTACAATGAGCAGTTTTTT. Amino acids: CASMATFSGSYNEQFF.

In its sample, this clonotype was seen many times. The V call is TRBV11-3, the J call TRBJ2-7, with D tentatively TRBD1 or TRBD2 (5 bases each). Germline-derived CDR1 and CDR2 are SGHNT and YENEEA. CDR3 length: 14 amino acids. V lost 4 bases to trimming and J lost 0 bases, with 10 bases between them. The CDR3 reads CASSYRDDSYEQYF. CDR3 nucleotides: TGTGCCAGCAGCTACCGGGACGACTCCTACGAGCAGTACTTC.